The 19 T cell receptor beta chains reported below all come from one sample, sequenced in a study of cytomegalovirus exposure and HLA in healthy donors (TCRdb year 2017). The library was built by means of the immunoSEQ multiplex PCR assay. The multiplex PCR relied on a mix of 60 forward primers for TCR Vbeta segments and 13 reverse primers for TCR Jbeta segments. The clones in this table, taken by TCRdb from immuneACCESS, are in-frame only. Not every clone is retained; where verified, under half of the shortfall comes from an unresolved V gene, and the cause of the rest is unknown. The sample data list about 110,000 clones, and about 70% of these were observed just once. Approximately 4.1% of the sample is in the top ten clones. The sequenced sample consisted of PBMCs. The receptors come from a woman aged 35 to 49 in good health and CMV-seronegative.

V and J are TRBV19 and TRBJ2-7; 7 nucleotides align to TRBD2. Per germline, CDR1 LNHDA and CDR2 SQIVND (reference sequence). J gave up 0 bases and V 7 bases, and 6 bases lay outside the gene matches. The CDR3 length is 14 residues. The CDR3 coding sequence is TGTGCCAGTACCCCGCGGGGGAGCTCCTACGAGCAGTACTTC. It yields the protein CASTPRGSSYEQYF.

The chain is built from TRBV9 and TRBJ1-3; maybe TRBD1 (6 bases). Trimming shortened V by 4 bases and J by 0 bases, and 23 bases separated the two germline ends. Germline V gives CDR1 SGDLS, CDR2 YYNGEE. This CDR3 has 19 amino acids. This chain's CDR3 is CASSQNPGGSRSSGNTIYF. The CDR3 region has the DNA TGTGCCAGCAGCCAAAACCCGGGGGGCAGTCGAAGCTCTGGAAACACCATATATTTT.

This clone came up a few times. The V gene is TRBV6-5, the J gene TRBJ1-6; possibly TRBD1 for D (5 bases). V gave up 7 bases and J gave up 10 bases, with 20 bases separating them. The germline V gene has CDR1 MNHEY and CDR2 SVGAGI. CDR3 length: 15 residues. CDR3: CASTRGQGVVSPLHF. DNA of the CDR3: TGTGCCAGCACCCGAGGCCAGGGTGTTGTATCACCCCTCCACTTT.

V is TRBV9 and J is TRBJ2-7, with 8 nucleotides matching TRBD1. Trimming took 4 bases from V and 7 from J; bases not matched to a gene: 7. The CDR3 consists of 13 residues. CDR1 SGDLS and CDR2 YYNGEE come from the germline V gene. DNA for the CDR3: TGTGCCAGCAGCTTCGGGACAGGAAGGGAGCAGTACTTC. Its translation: CASSFGTGREQYF.

The DNA for the CDR3 is TGTGCCAGCAGTTTGAGGTTCGGACAGGGTATTTACGAGCAGTACTTC. The encoded protein is CASSLRFGQGIYEQYF. The gene calls are TRBV28 and TRBJ2-7; 8 nucleotides align to TRBD1. Germline CDR1 reads MDHEN; CDR2 reads SYDVKM. CDR3 length: 16 residues. V dropped 3 bases and J dropped 4; count of bases not matched to a gene: 11.

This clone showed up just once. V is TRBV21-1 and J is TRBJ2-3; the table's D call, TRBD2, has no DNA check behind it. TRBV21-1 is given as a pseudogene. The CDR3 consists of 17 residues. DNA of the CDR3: TGTGCCAGCAGCCCCCTGGGAGCGGGAGTCAACACAGATACGCAGTATTTT. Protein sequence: CASSPLGAGVNTDTQYF.

As DNA, the CDR3 is TGCGCCAGCAGCCAAGATATGGTTGGCGCGGCATCGGAGCAGTACTTC. This codes for CASSQDMVGAASEQYF. V and J are TRBV4-3 and TRBJ2-7; D unresolved. Germline CDR1 reads LGHNA; CDR2 reads YSLEER. The CDR3 spans 16 residues. The ends were cut back, 0 bases at V and 7 bases at J, with 19 bases in the middle.

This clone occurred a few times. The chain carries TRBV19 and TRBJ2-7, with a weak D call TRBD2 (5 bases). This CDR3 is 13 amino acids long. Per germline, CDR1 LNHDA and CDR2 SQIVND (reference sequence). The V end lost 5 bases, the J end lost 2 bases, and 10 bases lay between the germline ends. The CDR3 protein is CASSSGETYEQYF. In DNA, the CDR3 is TGTGCCAGTAGTTCTGGGGAGACCTACGAGCAGTACTTC. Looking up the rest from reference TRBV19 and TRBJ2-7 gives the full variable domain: DGGITQSPKYLFRKEGQNVTLSCEQNLNHDAMYWYRQDPGQGLRLIYYSQIVNDFQKGDIAEGYSVSREKKESFPLTVTSAQKNPTAFYLCASSSGETYEQYFGPGTRLTVT.

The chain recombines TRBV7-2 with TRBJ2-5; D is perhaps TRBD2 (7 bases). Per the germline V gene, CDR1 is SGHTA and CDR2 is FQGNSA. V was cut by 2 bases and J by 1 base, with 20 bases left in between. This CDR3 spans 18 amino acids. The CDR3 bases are TGTGCCAGCAGCTTAATCGGGGGGCCTGCGAAGGCCCAAGAGACCCAGTACTTC. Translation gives CASSLIGGPAKAQETQYF.

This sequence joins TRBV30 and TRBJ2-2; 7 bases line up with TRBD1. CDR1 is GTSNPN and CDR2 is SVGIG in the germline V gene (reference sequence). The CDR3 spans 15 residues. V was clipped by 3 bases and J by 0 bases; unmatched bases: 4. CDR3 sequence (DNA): TGTGCCTGGAGCCTGGGACAGACGAACACCGGGGAGCTGTTTTTT. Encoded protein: CAWSLGQTNTGELFF.

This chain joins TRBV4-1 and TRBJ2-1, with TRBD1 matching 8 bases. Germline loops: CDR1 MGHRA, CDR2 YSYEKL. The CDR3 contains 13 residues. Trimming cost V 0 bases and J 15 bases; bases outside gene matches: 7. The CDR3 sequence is CASSQDPRTGLFF. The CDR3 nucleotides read TGCGCCAGCAGCCAAGATCCCCGGACAGGGCTGTTCTTC.

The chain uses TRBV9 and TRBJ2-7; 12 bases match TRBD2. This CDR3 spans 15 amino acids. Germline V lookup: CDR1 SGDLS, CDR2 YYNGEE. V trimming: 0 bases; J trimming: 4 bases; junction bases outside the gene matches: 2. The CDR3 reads CASSVASGRVYEQYF. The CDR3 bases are TGTGCCAGCAGCGTAGCTAGCGGGAGGGTTTACGAGCAGTACTTC.

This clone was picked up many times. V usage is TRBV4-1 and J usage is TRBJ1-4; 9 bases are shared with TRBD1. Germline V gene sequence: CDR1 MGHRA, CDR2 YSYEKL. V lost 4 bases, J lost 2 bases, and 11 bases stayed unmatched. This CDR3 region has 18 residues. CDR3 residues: CASSRTGTGLFTNEKLFF. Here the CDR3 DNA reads TGCGCCAGCAGCCGTACCGGGACAGGGTTATTCACTAATGAAAAACTGTTTTTT.

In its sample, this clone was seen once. CDR3 region: CASSPRIKDMREQYF. The CDR3 DNA follows: TGCGCCAGCAGCCCCAGGATCAAGGATATGCGCGAGCAGTACTTC. The chain joins TRBV4-1 to TRBJ2-7; no reliable D call. Trimming left V 4 bases short and J 6 bases short, with 19 bases between. CDR1 is MGHRA, CDR2 YSYEKL, per germline. The CDR3 spans 15 residues.

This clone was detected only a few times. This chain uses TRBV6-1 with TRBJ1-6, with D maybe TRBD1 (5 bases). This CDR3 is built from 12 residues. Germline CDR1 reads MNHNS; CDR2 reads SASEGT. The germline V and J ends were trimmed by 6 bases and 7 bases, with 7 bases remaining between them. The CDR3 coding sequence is TGTGCCAGCAGCAGGGCGAATTCACCCCTCCACTTT. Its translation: CASSRANSPLHF.

CDR3 region: CASSWPGPYEQYF. The DNA for the CDR3 is TGTGCCAGCAGCTGGCCGGGTCCCTACGAGCAGTACTTC. V and J are TRBV7-2 and TRBJ2-7; D unresolved. Germline V gene sequence: CDR1 SGHTA, CDR2 FQGNSA. The CDR3 runs to 13 residues. The germline V and J ends were trimmed by 4 bases and 2 bases, with 9 bases remaining between them.

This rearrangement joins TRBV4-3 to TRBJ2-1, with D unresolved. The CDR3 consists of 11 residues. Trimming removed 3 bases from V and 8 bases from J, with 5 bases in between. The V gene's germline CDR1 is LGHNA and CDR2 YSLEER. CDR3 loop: CASSQADEQFF. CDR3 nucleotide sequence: TGCGCCAGCAGCCAGGCAGATGAGCAGTTCTTC.

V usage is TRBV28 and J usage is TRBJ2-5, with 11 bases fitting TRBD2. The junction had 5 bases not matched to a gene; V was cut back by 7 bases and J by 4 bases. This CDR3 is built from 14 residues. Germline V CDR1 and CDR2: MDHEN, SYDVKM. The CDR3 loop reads CASTLAGGGETQYF. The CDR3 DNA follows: TGTGCCAGCACCTTAGCGGGAGGGGGAGAGACCCAGTACTTC.

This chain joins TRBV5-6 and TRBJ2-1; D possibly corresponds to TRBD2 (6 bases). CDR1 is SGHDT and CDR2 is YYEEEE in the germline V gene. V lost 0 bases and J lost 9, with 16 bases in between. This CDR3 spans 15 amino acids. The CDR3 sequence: CASSLDTGVAGEQFF. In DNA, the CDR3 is TGTGCCAGCAGCTTGGATACGGGAGTCGCGGGTGAGCAGTTCTTC. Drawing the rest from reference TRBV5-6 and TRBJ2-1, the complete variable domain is DAGVTQSPTHLIKTRGQQVTLRCSPKSGHDTVSWYQQALGQGPQFIFQYYEEEERQRGNFPDRFSGHQFPNYSSELNVNALLLGDSALYLCASSLDTGVAGEQFFGPGTRLTVL.